This is a list of T cell receptor beta chains from one sample in a study of T-cell reconstitution after alpha-beta-depleted transplantation in children. TCRdb independently ran MiXCR on the PCR reads; one entry per CDR3 protein. The table shows a few hundred thousand distinct CDR3 sequences, with over 9.5% occurring only once. Sequencing used PBMCs, obtained before TCRalphabeta/CD19-depleted stem cell transplant. The receptors originated from a boy in the first two years of life with acute myeloid leukemia, due to receive a stem cell transplant. Each CDR3 is given with its conserved first and last residue. The D gene is left open where the match is weak. The size entry is marked missing in some rows and otherwise reads once, few, many or a size class.

clone size	D gene	V gene	J gene	CDR3 DNA	CDR3 protein
few	NA	TRBV20-1	TRBJ2-2	TGCAGTGCTAAAGGAGGGAGACCGAACACCGGGGAGCTGTTTTTT	CSAKGGRPNTGELFF
many	NA	TRBV20-1	TRBJ1-5	TGCAGTGCTTCGCATCAGCCCCAGCATTTT	CSASHQPQHF
few	TRBD1	TRBV6-2/TRBV6-3	TRBJ1-1	TGTGCCAGCAGTTACACAGGGGTTATGAACACTGAAGCTTTCTTT	CASSYTGVMNTEAFF
few	NA	TRBV7-8	TRBJ2-1	TGTGCCAGCAGCTTAGCACCAGGGGAGTACAATGAGCAGTTCTTC	CASSLAPGEYNEQFF
many	TRBD1	TRBV7-6	TRBJ2-5	TGTGCCAGCAGCTTAGCTCGCCAGGGGGCAGAGACCCAGTACTTC	CASSLARQGAETQYF
many	NA	TRBV6-5	TRBJ2-7	TGTGCCAGTACAGGGTACTCCTACGAGCAGTACTTC	CASTGYSYEQYF
many	NA	TRBV11-2	TRBJ1-1	TGTGCCAGCAGCTTACAGACAGTGGGAACTGAAGCTTTCTTT	CASSLQTVGTEAFF
many	TRBD1	TRBV28	TRBJ2-7	TGTGCCAGCAGCGTCCCTCTCCCCGGGACAGGGGAGGGCTACGAGCAGTACTTC	CASSVPLPGTGEGYEQYF
many	TRBD1	TRBV5-1	TRBJ2-6	TGCGCCAGCAGCTTGGAGGGGGCTCCCTTCTCTGGGGCCAACGTCCTGACTTTC	CASSLEGAPFSGANVLTF
NA	TRBD2	TRBV6-2/TRBV6-3	TRBJ2-7	TGTGCCAGCAGTCCTAGCGGGGTCCTCTACGAGCAGTACTTC	CASSPSGVLYEQYF
many	NA	TRBV15	TRBJ1-2	TGTGCCACCAGCCCGGGGGGTGCGGACTATGGCTACACCTTC	CATSPGGADYGYTF
NA	NA	TRBV18	TRBJ1-1	TGTGCCAGCTCACCACCTTTTAGGGGGGAAGCTTTCTTT	CASSPPFRGEAFF
NA	TRBD1	TRBV24-1	TRBJ1-3	TGTGCCACCAGTCCCGGGACAGGGGGCTCTGGAAACATCATATATTTT	CATSPGTGGSGNIIYF
many	TRBD1	TRBV10-2	TRBJ1-5	TGCGCCAGTACCCTCACAGGGGGCCGGGGTCAGCCCCAGCATTTT	CASTLTGGRGQPQHF
many	NA	TRBV5-1	TRBJ2-5	TGCGCCAGCAGCTTTGGTAGCGTCAGCCAAGAGACCCAGTACTTC	CASSFGSVSQETQYF
NA	TRBD2	TRBV15	TRBJ2-7	TGTGCCACCAGCAGAGGAAGGCGGCCCTTCGGCGGGGGAAGGAGCTCCTACGAGCAGTACTTC	CATSRGRRPFGGGRSSYEQYF
many	NA	TRBV5-6	TRBJ2-1	TGTGCCAGCAGCCTGGGTTCTTCCAATGAGCAGTTCTTC	CASSLGSSNEQFF
many	NA	TRBV18	TRBJ2-7	TGTGCCAGCTCACCAGCCTCCTCCTACGAGCAGTACTTC	CASSPASSYEQYF
many	TRBD2	TRBV5-1	TRBJ2-3	TGCGCCAGCAGGTCAGCGGGAGAGACTCGTGGTACGCAGTATTTT	CASRSAGETRGTQYF
NA	NA	TRBV5-1	TRBJ1-6	TGCGCCAGCAGCTTGACAGGAGCTAGCTCCTATAATTCACCCCTCCACTTT	CASSLTGASSYNSPLHF
many	NA	TRBV3-1	TRBJ2-3	TGTGCCAGCAGCCAAGATTGGGTTGGCGGGGCTACAGATGGTACGCAGTATTTT	CASSQDWVGGATDGTQYF
NA	TRBD1	TRBV12-3/TRBV12-4	TRBJ2-2	TGTGCCAGCCGGGACAGGACCACCGGGGAGCTGTTTTTT	CASRDRTTGELFF
NA	TRBD1	TRBV19	TRBJ1-5	TGTGCCAGTAGTACGACGGACAGGCTGACAAATCAGCCCCAGCATTTT	CASSTTDRLTNQPQHF
many	TRBD2	TRBV7-9	TRBJ2-1	TGTGCCAGCAGCCCTCCAGCGGGAGGTACCTACAATGAGCAGTTCTTC	CASSPPAGGTYNEQFF
many	TRBD1	TRBV5-1	TRBJ2-3	TGCGCCAGCAGCTTGGCCCGGGACAGAGATACGCAGTATTTT	CASSLARDRDTQYF
NA	TRBD1	TRBV20-1	TRBJ2-7	TGCAGTGCTAGAGGGGCAGGGGGTATCTCCTACGAGCAGTACTTC	CSARGAGGISYEQYF
many	NA	TRBV5-1	TRBJ2-2	TGCGCCAGCAGCTGGGGGTCAACCACCGGGGAGCTGTTTTTT	CASSWGSTTGELFF
many	NA	TRBV6-5	TRBJ1-2	TGTGCCAGCCTCGGACAGGGCTACACCTTC	CASLGQGYTF
NA	NA	TRBV7-3	TRBJ2-3	TGTGCCAGCAGCCCCAAGGCCGGGCTCACAGATACGCAGTATTTT	CASSPKAGLTDTQYF
few	TRBD2	TRBV5-4	TRBJ2-5	TGTGCCAGCAGCTTGGCCGAGGCTAGCGGGAGTAGTGCCCAAGAGACCCAGTACTTC	CASSLAEASGSSAQETQYF
many	NA	TRBV24-1	TRBJ1-5	TGTGCCACCAGGTCAGGGGATTATCAGCCCCAGCATTTT	CATRSGDYQPQHF
many	NA	TRBV3-1	TRBJ2-5	TGTGCCAGCAGCCAAGATTACGTACAAGAGACCCAGTACTTC	CASSQDYVQETQYF
NA	TRBD1	TRBV20-1	TRBJ2-1	TGCAGTGCTAGGGGACAGGCGGGTGAGCAGTTCTTC	CSARGQAGEQFF
NA	TRBD2	TRBV29-1	TRBJ2-1	TGCAGCGTTGAGGATTACCTGACTAGCGGGGGGTTCAATGGGGATGAGCAGTTCTTC	CSVEDYLTSGGFNGDEQFF
many	NA	TRBV7-2	TRBJ2-1	TGTGCCAGCAGCTCCACTCCGGAGATGGAGCAGTTCTTC	CASSSTPEMEQFF
medium-sized	NA	TRBV27	TRBJ2-7	TGTGCCAGCAGTTTAGTTCTTCAGGGCGGCCACGAGCAGTACTTC	CASSLVLQGGHEQYF
few	TRBD2	TRBV7-2	TRBJ2-1	TGTGCCAGCAGCAGGACTAGCTTTAGCTCCTACAATGAGCAGTTCTTC	CASSRTSFSSYNEQFF
many	TRBD1	TRBV5-1	TRBJ2-5	TGCGCCAGCAGCTTGACGGGACAGAATCAAGAGACCCAGTACTTC	CASSLTGQNQETQYF
few	NA	TRBV28	TRBJ2-7	TGTGCCAGCAGTTTTTTAGGAGGGACCGATTCGTACGAGCAGTACTTC	CASSFLGGTDSYEQYF
many	TRBD1	TRBV24-1	TRBJ1-1	TGTGCCACCAGTGAGGGGCCGGGACAGGGCTTGAACACTGAAGCTTTCTTT	CATSEGPGQGLNTEAFF
many	TRBD2	TRBV20-1	TRBJ2-2	TGCAGTGCTAGCCCTGCTAGCGGGGTACGCACCGGGGAGCTGTTTTTT	CSASPASGVRTGELFF
many	TRBD1	TRBV28	TRBJ2-7	TGTGCCAGCAGTTTCCGTATTTTGACAGGGTCCTACGAGCAGTACTTC	CASSFRILTGSYEQYF